What follows is one T cell receptor beta chain and its context. This specimen comes from a study of T-cell memory formation after mild COVID-19. As for the study in general: Largely, the TCR clusters proved donor specific.

Germline CDR1 is LGHNA and CDR2 is YSLEER. V lost 3 bases, J lost 0 bases, and 15 bases lay in between. The CDR3 has 16 residues. TCRdb re-called the 5' RACE reads through MiXCR, storing one row per CDR3 protein. The data hold 350,000 or so distinct CDR3 sequences, with under 15% observed a single time. The specimen was PBMCs or a T cell subset sorted from them (not recorded which). The source is a man between 18 and 29 years old who had mild COVID-19 (a few samples of this study predate the infection). Cell type and time point are not known. The chain joins TRBV4-3 to TRBJ2-7; D is possibly TRBD1 (6 bases). CDR3 sequence reads: CASSHDLTGSSYEQYF. CDR3 sequence (DNA): TGCGCCAGCAGCCATGACTTGACAGGAAGCTCCTACGAGCAGTACTTC.